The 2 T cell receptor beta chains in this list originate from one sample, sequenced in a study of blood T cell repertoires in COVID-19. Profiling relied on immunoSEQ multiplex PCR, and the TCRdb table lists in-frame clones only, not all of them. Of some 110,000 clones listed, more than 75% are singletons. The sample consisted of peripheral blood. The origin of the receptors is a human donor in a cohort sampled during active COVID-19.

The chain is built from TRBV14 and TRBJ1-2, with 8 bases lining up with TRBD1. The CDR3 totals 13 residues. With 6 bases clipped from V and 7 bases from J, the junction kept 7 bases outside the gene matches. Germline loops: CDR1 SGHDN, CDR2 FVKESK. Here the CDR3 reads CASRPQGARGYTF. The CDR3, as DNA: TGTGCCAGCAGGCCCCAGGGGGCGCGTGGCTACACCTTC.

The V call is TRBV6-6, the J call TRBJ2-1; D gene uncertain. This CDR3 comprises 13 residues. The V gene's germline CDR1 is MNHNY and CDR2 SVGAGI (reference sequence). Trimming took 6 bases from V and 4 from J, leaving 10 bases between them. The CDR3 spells CASRDGAYNEQFF. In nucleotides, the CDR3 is TGTGCCAGCAGAGACGGAGCGTACAATGAGCAGTTCTTC.